These 17 T cell receptor beta chains came from one sample sequenced in a study of T-cell reconstitution after alpha-beta-depleted transplantation in children. Unique molecular identifiers tagged the TCRbeta library. TCRdb reanalysed the PCR reads using MiXCR and keeps one entry per CDR3 protein. The table shows about 470,000 distinct CDR3 sequences, with around two fifths occurring only once. The sample consisted of PBMCs, taken before TCRalphabeta/CD19-depleted stem cell transplant. The receptors derive from a girl aged 2-10 years with aplastic anemia, due to receive a stem cell transplant.

This sequence joins TRBV15 and TRBJ2-1; D remains ambiguous. The CDR3 length is 13 residues. Germline-derived CDR1 and CDR2 are LNHNV and YYDKDF (reference sequence). The V gene lost 1 base and the J gene lost 7 bases, with 8 bases spanning the gap. The CDR3 sequence is CATSRGLENEQFF. The CDR3 region has the DNA TGTGCCACCAGCAGAGGCCTAGAGAATGAGCAGTTCTTC.

This clonotype appeared a single time. The chain employs TRBV18 and TRBJ2-3, with TRBD2 matching over 8 bases. The CDR3 length is 15 residues. The germline V gene encodes CDR1 KGHSH and CDR2 LQKENI. The V gene end was trimmed by 2 bases and the J gene end by 3 bases; junction bases not matched to a gene: 4. CDR3 residues: CASSPGAGETDTQYF. The CDR3 DNA follows: TGTGCCAGCTCACCAGGAGCGGGAGAAACAGATACGCAGTATTTT.

Only a few counts were recorded for this clonotype. This chain connects TRBV20-1 to TRBJ2-1; D could derive from TRBD1 or TRBD2 (5 bases each). This CDR3 region has 14 residues. The ends were cut back, 1 base at V and 5 bases at J, with 12 bases in the middle. Germline V gene sequence: CDR1 DFQATT, CDR2 SNEGSKA (reference sequence). CDR3 DNA sequence: TGCAGTGCTAGAGGCTCGGGACCTGACAATGAGCAGTTCTTC. Its translation: CSARGSGPDNEQFF.

This clonotype came up many times. The chain links TRBV7-2 to TRBJ2-5; maybe TRBD1 (6 bases). Germline values: CDR1 SGHTA, CDR2 FQGNSA. Between the trimmed V and J ends, which lost 0 bases and 5 bases, there was a span of 10 bases. The CDR3 consists of 14 residues. CDR3 sequence reads: CASSLAQGTETQYF. The CDR3 DNA reads TGTGCCAGCAGCTTAGCCCAGGGGACGGAGACCCAGTACTTC. Drawing the rest from reference TRBV7-2 and TRBJ2-5, the complete variable domain is GAGVSQSPSNKVTEKGKDVELRCDPISGHTALYWYRQSLGQGLEFLIYFQGNSAPDKSGLPSDRFSAERTGGSVSTLTIQRTQQEDSAVYLCASSLAQGTETQYFGPGTRLLVL.

CDR3 nucleotides: TGCGCCAGCAGCTTGGTTCCGCGGGGGGAAGAGACCCAGTACTTC. Residues: CASSLVPRGEETQYF. The V gene is TRBV5-1, the J gene TRBJ2-5; 8 bases align to TRBD2. The CDR3 is 15 residues long. CDR1 is SGHRS, CDR2 YFSETQ, per germline. Trimming took 0 bases from V and 3 from J; bases not matched to a gene: 4.

This clonotype was counted many times. The V call is TRBV12-3 or TRBV12-4, the J call TRBJ2-1; 14 positions match TRBD2. With 6 bases clipped from V and 8 bases from J, the junction kept 3 bases outside the gene matches. The CDR3 totals 14 residues. CDR3 sequence (DNA): TGTGCCAGCAGAGGGACTAGCGGGAGCGATGAGCAGTTCTTC. Translating it yields CASRGTSGSDEQFF.

This chain links TRBV6-1 with TRBJ2-1; 7 bases are shared with TRBD2. CDR3 length: 13 residues. Germline-derived CDR1 and CDR2 are MNHNS and SASEGT. Trimming took 5 bases from V and 7 from J; bases not matched to a gene: 5. CDR3 nucleotide sequence: TGTGCCAGCAGTCGCGCGGGGGTGAATGAGCAGTTCTTC. Protein product: CASSRAGVNEQFF.

This clonotype was counted a few times. The rearrangement uses TRBV29-1 and TRBJ2-3, with D possibly TRBD2 on 6 matching bases. This CDR3 contains 11 residues. The ends were cut back, 4 bases at V and 6 bases at J, with 8 bases in the middle. Germline-derived CDR1 and CDR2 are SQVTM and ANQGSEA. CDR3: CSVGGTDTQYF. In DNA form, the CDR3 reads TGCAGCGTTGGCGGGACCGATACGCAGTATTTT.

The V call is TRBV7-9, the J call TRBJ2-5, with D perhaps matching TRBD2 (6 bases). Trimming stripped 2 bases from V and 4 bases from J, with 17 bases between. CDR1 and CDR2 (germline): SEHNR, FQNEAQ (reference sequence). CDR3 length: 16 residues. The CDR3 is CASSLRGGVIGETQYF. CDR3 DNA sequence: TGTGCCAGCAGCTTACGTGGAGGGGTCATTGGAGAGACCCAGTACTTC.

This chain uses TRBV5-1 with TRBJ2-7; D assignment may be TRBD1 or TRBD2 (5 bases each). The V end lost 4 bases, the J end lost 0 bases, and 11 bases lay between the germline ends. Germline CDR1 reads SGHRS; CDR2 reads YFSETQ. This CDR3 has 14 amino acids. This chain's CDR3 is CASSGRGSSYEQYF. CDR3 nucleotides: TGCGCCAGCAGCGGCCGGGGCAGCTCCTACGAGCAGTACTTC.

The chain carries TRBV20-1 and TRBJ2-5; TRBD2 agrees at 12 bases. The CDR3 is made up of 17 amino acids. V gave up 4 bases and J gave up 1 base; unmatched junction bases: 10. Germline V CDR1 and CDR2: DFQATT, SNEGSKA (reference sequence). CDR3 protein: CSATFPSGRASQETQYF. The CDR3 DNA reads as TGCAGTGCTACATTCCCTAGCGGGAGGGCCTCCCAAGAGACCCAGTACTTC.

Notes on this clonotype: An end of the junction does not agree with germline; a read error may underlie this. The chain recombines TRBV11-2 with TRBJ2-1; possibly TRBD2 for D (6 bases). The CDR3 covers 16 residues. In germline, CDR1 is SGHAT, CDR2 FQNNGV. The CDR3 coding sequence is TGTGCCAGCAGCACCCTGGGGCGGGACGCCTACGATGAGCAGTTCTTC. Translating it yields CASSTLGRDAYDEQFF.

CDR3 DNA: TGTGCCAGCAGCTTAGTTTCGGGGTTACACTACAATGAGCAGTTCTTC. Translation gives CASSLVSGLHYNEQFF. The chain is built from TRBV7-6 and TRBJ2-1, with D tentatively TRBD2 (5 bases). Per germline, CDR1 SGHVS and CDR2 FNYEAQ. V dropped 1 base and J dropped 3 bases, with 13 bases sitting between them. CDR3 length equals 16 residues.

This clonotype was seen ten or more times. The chain combines TRBV12-3 or TRBV12-4 with TRBJ2-7, with 7 nucleotides matching TRBD1. The CDR3 spans 14 residues. V shed 3 bases, J shed 3 bases, and the junction held 5 bases outside the gene matches. CDR3 DNA sequence: TGTGCCAGCAGTTTCCGACAGGGCCTCTACGAGCAGTACTTC. Translated: CASSFRQGLYEQYF.

This clonotype was seen a handful of times. This chain joins TRBV9 and TRBJ1-2; 7 positions agree with TRBD1. The CDR3 is 15 residues long. The ends lost 3 bases at V and 2 bases at J; junction bases unmatched: 7. CDR1 is SGDLS and CDR2 is YYNGEE in the germline V gene. CDR3 sequence (DNA): TGTGCCAGCAGCGCACGACAGGGAGCGAACTATGGCTACACCTTC. Translation gives CASSARQGANYGYTF.

There are many counts of this clonotype. The chain couples TRBV20-1 to TRBJ2-3, with 8 bases fitting TRBD1. Looked up from germline, CDR1 is DFQATT and CDR2 is SNEGSKA (reference sequence). This CDR3 is built from 12 residues. The ends lost 6 bases at V and 5 bases at J; junction bases unmatched: 4. The CDR3 DNA is TGCAGTGCGAATGGACAGGGAGATACGCAGTATTTT. Protein product: CSANGQGDTQYF.

This clonotype was observed at least ten times. The rearrangement joins TRBV11-2 to TRBJ2-7; 15 bases map to TRBD2. The CDR3 runs 14 residues. Per germline, CDR1 SGHAT and CDR2 FQNNGV. V lost 6 bases to trimming and J lost 4 bases; unmatched junction nucleotides: 1. The CDR3 region is CASRGLAGGYEQYF. The CDR3 nucleotides read TGTGCCAGCAGAGGACTAGCGGGAGGGTACGAGCAGTACTTC. The whole variable domain, filled in from reference TRBV11-2 and TRBJ2-7, reads EAGVAQSPRYKIIEKRQSVAFWCNPISGHATLYWYQQILGQGPKLLIQFQNNGVVDDSQLPKDRFSAERLKGVDSTLKIQPAKLEDSAVYLCASRGLAGGYEQYFGPGTRLTVT.